The 11 T cell receptor beta chains given below trace back to one sample, sequenced in a study of Ad26.COV2.S vaccination and SARS-CoV-2 variants. Assay: immunoSEQ multiplex PCR; the TCRdb copy retains only in-frame clones and omits some. In the table there are about 470,000 clones, 90% of which are singletons. The treatment is: about 20 received Ad26.COV2.S at low or high dose, single or two shots; about five received placebo; per-sample allocation not given. Repertoires come from day 63 after the first vaccine or placebo injection. The sample was peripheral blood, taken in a trial of Ad26.COV2.S vaccine versus placebo. Every receptor here comes from a person between 18 and 65 years old who received the Ad26.COV2.S COVID-19 vaccine or a placebo.

J is TRBJ2-5 and V is TRBV29-1, with 7 bases lining up with TRBD1. Germline V gives CDR1 SQVTM, CDR2 ANQGSEA. V dropped 4 bases and J dropped 1; count of bases not matched to a gene: 6. This CDR3 has 14 amino acids. CDR3 DNA sequence: TGCAGCGTTGCCCGGACAGGATCCCAAGAGACCCAGTACTTC. Amino acid sequence: CSVARTGSQETQYF.

The table lists this clone with a few counts. V and J are TRBV6-2 or TRBV6-3 and TRBJ1-4; D unclear. Trimming pared 6 bases from V and 7 bases from J, leaving 15 bases between. The germline CDR1 and CDR2 sequences are MNHEY and SVGEGT. The length of the CDR3 is 14 residues. CDR3 in amino acids: CASSRSWAGEKLFF. Written as DNA, the CDR3 is TGTGCCAGCAGCCGGTCCTGGGCCGGTGAAAAACTGTTTTTT.

This chain links TRBV15 with TRBJ2-5; D unclear. The germline CDR1 and CDR2 sequences are LNHNV and YYDKDF (reference sequence). This CDR3 has 17 residues. V lost 0 bases and J 2 bases, leaving 16 bases between the germline ends. The CDR3 nucleotides are TGTGCCACCAGCAGAGATATAGACCGCACTTCTCAAGAGACCCAGTACTTC. Its translation is CATSRDIDRTSQETQYF.

The V call is TRBV5-5, the J call TRBJ2-7; D gene ambiguous. The CDR3 covers 16 residues. V was trimmed by 0 bases and J by 1 base, leaving 14 bases between them. Germline CDR1 reads SGHKS; CDR2 reads YYEKEE (reference sequence). CDR3 nucleotides: TGTGCCAGCAGCTTGGAAGTAGGGCCTACTTCCTACGAGCAGTACTTC. This translates into CASSLEVGPTSYEQYF.

CDR3 sequence: CASSPGGTVNYGYTF. The CDR3 DNA is TGTGCCAGCAGCCCGGGGGGGACGGTCAACTATGGCTACACCTTC. This rearrangement joins TRBV3-1 (or the pseudogene TRBV3-2) to TRBJ1-2, with D tentatively TRBD1 (5 bases). The V end lost 4 bases, the J end lost 2 bases, and 14 bases lay between the germline ends. This CDR3 has 15 amino acids. CDR1 and CDR2 from the germline V gene are LGHDT and YNNKEL (reference sequence).

This rearrangement joins TRBV5-1 to TRBJ1-1; unclear D gene. Germline lookup yields CDR1 SGHRS and CDR2 YFSETQ. Trimming shortened V by 0 bases and J by 6 bases, and 6 bases separated the two germline ends. The CDR3 is 12 residues long. The chain's CDR3 is CASSLVDSEAFF. The CDR3 DNA sequence: TGCGCCAGCAGCTTGGTTGACTCTGAAGCTTTCTTT.

V usage is TRBV4-2 and J usage is TRBJ2-7, with D possibly matching TRBD2 (6 bases). This CDR3 comprises 19 residues. V gave up 0 bases and J gave up 2 bases, with 23 bases separating them. Looked up from germline, CDR1 is LGHNA and CDR2 is YNFKEQ. In nucleotides, the CDR3 is TGTGCCAGCAGCCAAGATCCTCCTATGACGGGACTCGTAACCTACGAGCAGTACTTC. This codes for CASSQDPPMTGLVTYEQYF.

This chain links TRBV28 with TRBJ2-7; 11 positions match TRBD2. The CDR3 length is 17 residues. The V segment lost 5 bases and the J segment 4 bases; nucleotides outside the gene matches: 13. Germline V gene lookup returns CDR1 MDHEN and CDR2 SYDVKM. This CDR3 is CASSPRFRLAGTYEQYF. The CDR3 bases are TGTGCCAGCAGTCCCCGTTTTAGACTAGCGGGAACTTACGAGCAGTACTTC.

This clone was seen more than once but under ten times. V gene TRBV3-1 (or the pseudogene TRBV3-2) combines with J gene TRBJ2-7; D not resolved. In germline, CDR1 is LGHDT, CDR2 YNNKEL (reference sequence). V was pared by 1 base and J by 2 bases, with 6 bases between. CDR3 length: 13 amino acids. CDR3 sequence: CASSQAIPYEQYF. CDR3 coding DNA: TGTGCCAGCAGCCAAGCGATCCCCTACGAGCAGTACTTC.

V and J are TRBV19 and TRBJ2-7; D is uncertain. This CDR3 comprises 14 residues. V was cut by 1 base and J by 1 base, with 8 bases left in between. The V gene's germline CDR1 is LNHDA and CDR2 SQIVND (reference sequence). CDR3 sequence: CASSIGLESYEQYF. Written as DNA, the CDR3 is TGTGCCAGTAGTATAGGTCTAGAATCCTACGAGCAGTACTTC.

V and J are TRBV6-1 and TRBJ2-1; 10 nucleotides line up with TRBD2. The CDR3 covers 15 residues. Germline V gives CDR1 MNHNS, CDR2 SASEGT. V gave up 2 bases and J gave up 8 bases; unmatched junction bases: 6. CDR3 loop: CASSERASGSDEQFF. The CDR3 region has the DNA TGTGCCAGCAGTGAACGGGCTAGCGGGAGCGATGAGCAGTTCTTC.